The 27 T cell receptor beta chains presented below share a single source sample, sequenced in a study of T cells in Graves' hyperthyroidism and ophthalmopathy. TCR beta CDR3 regions were amplified from RNA transcripts. A set of HTBI primers served as the primers for a first-round RT-PCR of the TCR CDR3. MiXCR, applied by TCRdb to the multiplex PCR reads, yields one record per CDR3 protein. The data contain a few hundred thousand distinct CDR3 sequences, 46% of them singletons. Material: peripheral blood or thyroid tissue (not recorded which). All receptors derive from a woman in her late teens or twenties with Graves' hyperthyroidism.

This chain connects TRBV19 to TRBJ2-7; 12 bases line up with TRBD2. Losses at the gene ends were 6 bases for V and 6 bases for J; bases not matched to a gene: 9. Germline V gene sequence: CDR1 LNHDA, CDR2 SQIVND (reference sequence). The CDR3 spans 15 residues. The CDR3 DNA follows: TGTGCCAGTAGGACCCAGACTAGCGGGAGAAGCGAGCAGTACTTC. Encoded protein: CASRTQTSGRSEQYF.

This clonotype came up many times. The genes are TRBV7-2 and TRBJ1-3; no reliable D call. Germline-derived CDR1 and CDR2 are SGHTA and FQGNSA. Trimming left V 5 bases short and J 1 base short, with 6 bases between. This CDR3 is built from 13 residues. In DNA, the CDR3 is TGTGCCAGCAGCCCTCTATCTGGAAACACCATATATTTT. It is translated as CASSPLSGNTIYF.

V gene TRBV7-9 combines with J gene TRBJ1-2; D possibly corresponds to TRBD1 (5 bases). V was clipped by 5 bases and J by 4 bases, with 14 bases between them. Germline CDR1 SEHNR, CDR2 FQNEAQ (reference sequence). This CDR3 region has 14 residues. The CDR3 DNA follows: TGTGCCAGCAGCCAGGCAGGGCCTAGCTATGGCTACACCTTC. Amino acids: CASSQAGPSYGYTF.

The CDR3 nucleotides read TGTGCCAGCAGTGACACCGACGGACACCAAGAGACCCAGTACTTC. Protein sequence: CASSDTDGHQETQYF. The chain links TRBV2 to TRBJ2-5; D unclear. The V gene's germline CDR1 is SNHLY and CDR2 FYNNEI. The CDR3 loop spans 15 amino acids. V lost 3 bases to trimming and J lost 0 bases, with 11 bases between them.

The chain is built from TRBV9 and TRBJ1-1; possibly TRBD1 for D (5 bases). The length of the CDR3 is 15 residues. From germline, CDR1 is SGDLS and CDR2 YYNGEE. Trimming cost V 0 bases and J 2 bases, with 11 bases left between them. CDR3 sequence reads: CASSVDGTANTEAFF. The DNA for the CDR3 is TGTGCCAGCAGCGTAGACGGGACCGCAAACACTGAAGCTTTCTTT.

In this sample, this clonotype turned up many times. The chain uses TRBV10-3 and TRBJ1-1; D is unclear. The CDR3 is 14 amino acids. The V and J ends lost 2 bases and 0 bases respectively, with 7 bases between them. Per germline, CDR1 ENHRY and CDR2 SYGVKD. CDR3 nucleotides: TGTGCCATCAGTGAGCGGCACCTGAACACTGAAGCTTTCTTT. This codes for CAISERHLNTEAFF.

The V call is TRBV25-1, the J call TRBJ2-7; D gene unclear. This CDR3 spans 13 amino acids. V lost 6 bases and J 7 bases, leaving 16 bases between the germline ends. Germline assignment: CDR1 MGHDK and CDR2 SYGVNS. CDR3 DNA sequence: TGTGCCAGCAGCCAACAAGGCGCCCGGGAGCAGTACTTC. This gives the protein CASSQQGAREQYF.

The count of this clonotype is one. A read error may produce the germline difference seen at one junction end. This rearrangement joins TRBV24-1 to TRBJ1-2, with 7 nucleotides matching TRBD1. This CDR3 region has 14 residues. Germline-derived CDR1 and CDR2 are KGHDR and SFDVKD. CDR3 sequence (DNA): TGTGCCACCAGAGATTCCGGGACAGACTATGGCTACACCTTC. It encodes CATRDSGTDYGYTF.

The DNA for the CDR3 is TGTGCCACCAGCAGTGGGGGACAGAATACTGGAAACACCATATATTTT. It specifies CATSSGGQNTGNTIYF. The rearrangement joins TRBV15 to TRBJ1-3, with TRBD1 matching 7 bases. Looked up from germline, CDR1 is LNHNV and CDR2 is YYDKDF (reference sequence). V was pared by 3 bases and J by 2 bases, with 7 bases of the junction left unmatched. The CDR3 consists of 16 residues.

With regard to this clonotype: Because the CDR3 is missing its conserved closing phenylalanine or tryptophan, this is likely a read error. As DNA, the CDR3 is TGTGCCAGCAGCTTAGAGGTAACTCAGCCCCAGCATTCT. Translation gives CASSLEVTQPQHS. The chain carries TRBV7-9 and TRBJ1-5, with D unresolved. CDR3 size: 13 residues. Germline CDR1 and CDR2: SEHNR and FQNEAQ (reference sequence). The V and J ends lost 1 base and 6 bases respectively, with 7 bases between them.

This clonotype was detected ten times or more. The junction does not match germline at one end; this may be a read error. This chain connects TRBV19 to TRBJ1-5; perhaps TRBD1 as D (6 bases). Germline CDR1 and CDR2: LNHDA and SQIVND (reference sequence). This CDR3 is built from 15 residues. CDR3 region: CASSIAAGGNQPQHF. DNA of the CDR3: TGTGCCAGTAGCATAGCGGCAGGGGGCAATCAGCCCCAGCATTTT.

J is TRBJ2-5 and V is TRBV10-3, with 10 bases that match TRBD2. The germline V gene encodes CDR1 ENHRY and CDR2 SYGVKD. The J segment lost 2 bases and the V segment lost 0 bases, leaving 18 bases of the junction unmatched. There are 21 residues in the CDR3. The CDR3 reads CAISESLGAGGPLHSQETQYF. The CDR3, as DNA: TGTGCCATCAGTGAGTCCTTAGGAGCGGGAGGGCCGCTTCATTCTCAAGAGACCCAGTACTTC.

The J gene is TRBJ1-3, the V gene TRBV27; TRBD1 aligns across 7 bases. V lost 5 bases, J lost 0 bases, and 4 bases stayed unmatched. The CDR3 is 15 amino acids. Germline V gene sequence: CDR1 MNHEY, CDR2 SMNVEV (reference sequence). The DNA for the CDR3 is TGTGCCAGCAGTGCGGGACAGCACTCTGGAAACACCATATATTTT. Residues: CASSAGQHSGNTIYF.

V and J are TRBV7-2 and TRBJ1-2, with D hard to call. Germline V gene sequence: CDR1 SGHTA, CDR2 FQGNSA. Trimming took off 4 bases at V and 7 bases at J, with 10 bases between the two ends. The CDR3 covers 12 residues. The CDR3 bases are TGTGCCAGCAGCTCAACGCAGACTGGCTACACCTTC. Translated: CASSSTQTGYTF.

The rearrangement joins TRBV24-1 to TRBJ1-5, with a possible D match to TRBD1 (5 bases). The CDR3 consists of 16 residues. Germline loops: CDR1 KGHDR, CDR2 SFDVKD. Between the trimmed V and J ends, which lost 4 bases and 0 bases, there was a span of 12 bases. Written as DNA, the CDR3 is TGTGCCACCAGTGAAATGGGGCGGCATAGCAATCAGCCCCAGCATTTT. Encoded protein: CATSEMGRHSNQPQHF.

CDR3 residues: CASSLDPLAGGTYEQYF. CDR3 bases: TGTGCCAGCAGCTTAGACCCCCTAGCGGGAGGGACCTACGAGCAGTACTTC. The chain carries TRBV7-6 and TRBJ2-7, with 12 bases identical to TRBD2. The CDR3 has 17 amino acids. V gave up 1 base and J gave up 2 bases; unmatched junction bases: 6. Germline V CDR1 and CDR2: SGHVS, FNYEAQ.

This clonotype was found many times. Written as DNA, the CDR3 is TGTGCCACCAGTGACCCCAGGGGGGCCTATGGCTACACCTTC. This translates into CATSDPRGAYGYTF. This chain links TRBV24-1 with TRBJ1-2; 7 nucleotides align to TRBD1. CDR1 is KGHDR, CDR2 SFDVKD, per germline. This CDR3 is 14 amino acids long. V shed 4 bases, J shed 4 bases, and the junction held 5 bases outside the gene matches.

The J gene is TRBJ1-2, the V gene TRBV25-1; D remains ambiguous. Germline V gives CDR1 MGHDK, CDR2 SYGVNS. V was pared by 5 bases and J by 9 bases, with 10 bases between. The CDR3 is 11 amino acids. CDR3 coding DNA: TGTGCCAGCAGTAACTTGGTCAGCTACACCTTC. Residues: CASSNLVSYTF.

V gene TRBV19 combines with J gene TRBJ2-5, with TRBD2 matching 9 bases. CDR1 is LNHDA, CDR2 SQIVND, per germline (reference sequence). Germline trimming cut 10 bases from V and 4 bases from J; bases unmatched to any gene: 13. CDR3 size: 15 residues. The CDR3 region has the DNA TGTGCCACCCGACGTGTAGCGGGAGTTTCAGAGACCCAGTACTTC. Translated: CATRRVAGVSETQYF. The full variable domain, in which reference TRBV19 and TRBJ2-5 provide the parts outside the CDR3, is DGGITQSPKYLFRKEGQNVTLSCEQNLNHDAMYWYRQDPGQGLRLIYYSQIVNDFQKGDIAEGYSVSREKKESFPLTVTSAQKNPTAFYLCATRRVAGVSETQYFGPGTRLLVL.

This chain connects TRBV19 to TRBJ2-2, with 10 bases lining up with TRBD1. CDR1 and CDR2 from the germline V gene are LNHDA and SQIVND (reference sequence). V dropped 5 bases and J dropped 5; count of bases not matched to a gene: 2. The CDR3 consists of 14 residues. This chain's CDR3 is CASSGTGDTGELFF. In DNA form, the CDR3 reads TGTGCCAGTAGTGGGACAGGGGATACCGGGGAGCTGTTTTTT.

This clonotype was seen a handful of times. DNA for the CDR3: TGCGCCAGCAGCTTGGCGAGGACATCACGGATGAACACTGAAGCTTTCTTT. It codes for CASSLARTSRMNTEAFF. The chain carries TRBV5-1 and TRBJ1-1; D may be TRBD1 (5 bases). The V and J ends lost 0 bases and 0 bases respectively, with 15 bases between them. Germline V gene data show CDR1 as SGHRS and CDR2 as YFSETQ. This CDR3 has 17 amino acids.

This clonotype was picked up a small number of times. V gene TRBV25-1 combines with J gene TRBJ1-2; D perhaps matches TRBD1 (6 bases). The germline CDR1 and CDR2 sequences are MGHDK and SYGVNS. V was trimmed by 6 bases and J by 4 bases, leaving 15 bases between them. The CDR3 consists of 14 residues. In DNA, the CDR3 is TGTGCCAGCAGCCAAATCGGGGGCTCCTATGGCTACACCTTC. This translates into CASSQIGGSYGYTF.

This chain's CDR3 is CSVDPGGYTF. CDR3 DNA sequence: TGCAGCGTTGATCCGGGAGGCTACACCTTC. The chain links TRBV29-1 to TRBJ1-2; D unresolved. The germline V gene has CDR1 SQVTM and CDR2 ANQGSEA. V lost 3 bases, J lost 8 bases, and 7 bases lay in between. The CDR3 spans 10 residues. Complete variable domain (other parts from reference TRBV29-1 and TRBJ1-2): SAVISQKPSRDICQRGTSLTIQCQVDSQVTMMFWYRQQPGQSLTLIATANQGSEATYESGFVIDKFPISRPNLTFSTLTVSNMSPEDSSIYLCSVDPGGYTFGSGTRLTVV.

CDR3 in amino acids: CASSFPRTGGISYEQYF. Written as DNA, the CDR3 is TGTGCCAGCAGTTTTCCCCGGACAGGGGGGATAAGCTACGAGCAGTACTTC. The V call is TRBV12-3 or TRBV12-4, the J call TRBJ2-7; 10 bases line up with TRBD1. V was clipped by 3 bases and J by 3 bases; unmatched bases: 11. The CDR3 is made up of 17 amino acids.

A remark on this clonotype: A clone one base away is much larger, so this may be a read error. The CDR3 loop is CATYDSSSNTGELFF. CDR3 coding DNA: TGTGCCACCTACGACAGCTCTTCTAACACCGGGGAGCTGTTTTTT. V and J are TRBV10-3 and TRBJ2-2; D might be TRBD1 (5 bases). V dropped 10 bases and J dropped 2 bases, with 17 bases sitting between them. Germline V gene sequence: CDR1 ENHRY, CDR2 SYGVKD. The CDR3 has 15 amino acids.

As to this clonotype: One junction end does not reproduce the germline sequence, and a read error may be involved. This sequence joins TRBV5-5 and TRBJ2-5; TRBD2 aligns across 8 bases. The CDR3 consists of 16 residues. Germline lookup yields CDR1 SGHKS and CDR2 YYEKEE (reference sequence). The DNA for the CDR3 is TGCGCCAGCAGCCAAGTGGTAGCGGGGCTCCCTGGGACCCAGTACTTC. It is translated as CASSQVVAGLPGTQYF.

Comment on this clonotype: At one end the junction does not follow the germline gene, possibly because of a read error. The V call is TRBV10-3, the J call TRBJ1-3; D possibly corresponds to TRBD1 (5 bases). CDR3 length equals 16 residues. CDR1 is ENHRY and CDR2 is SYGVKD in the germline V gene. The CDR3 nucleotides read TGTGCCATTAGTGGCACCTTGGGGCTTAATGGAAACACCATATATTTT. Translating it yields CAISGTLGLNGNTIYF.